The source of this T cell receptor beta chain is a study of breast tumors, draining lymph nodes, adjacent tissues. Study results and limitations: Data only fit, rather than demonstrated, lymph node origin of most tumor T cells. Tumors had less TCR diversity than lymph nodes, more than nontumor tissue.

One entry per CDR3 protein results from TCRdb running MiXCR on the multiplex PCR reads. The data hold around 140,000 distinct CDR3 sequences, with about 22% observed a single time. V lost 0 bases, J lost 3 bases, and 6 bases stayed unmatched. The CDR3 length is 17 residues. Germline assignment: CDR1 LGHDT and CDR2 YNNKEL (reference sequence). The sample holds many counts of this clonotype. Its antigen is not known. Axillary draining lymph nodes of breast cancer patients supplied the node samples. This rearrangement joins TRBV3-1 to TRBJ2-3; 10 bases align to TRBD2. This clonotype originated in a female donor with breast cancer. Some clones in this sample may be carry-over from other donors' samples. Source material: axillary lymph node tissue. The DNA for the CDR3 is TGTGCCAGCAGCCAAGAGTTTCCGGGACTAGCGACAGATACGCAGTATTTT. This codes for CASSQEFPGLATDTQYF.